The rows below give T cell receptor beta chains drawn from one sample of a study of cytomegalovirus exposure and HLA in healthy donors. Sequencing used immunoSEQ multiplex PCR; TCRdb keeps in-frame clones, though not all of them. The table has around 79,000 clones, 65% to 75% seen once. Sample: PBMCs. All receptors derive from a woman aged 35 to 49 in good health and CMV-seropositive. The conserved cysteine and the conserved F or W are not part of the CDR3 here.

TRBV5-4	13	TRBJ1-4	ASSQGGSTNEKLF
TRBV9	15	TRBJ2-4	ASSVAATGASKNIQY
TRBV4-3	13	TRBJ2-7	ASSPGGGSSYEQY
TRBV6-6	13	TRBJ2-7	ASSSPRGPTYEQY
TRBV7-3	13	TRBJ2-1	ASSPDRGPYNEQF
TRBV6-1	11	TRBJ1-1	ASEPTGTSEAF
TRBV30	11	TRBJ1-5	AWSGRGNQPQH
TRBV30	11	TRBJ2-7	AWGTGRSDEQY
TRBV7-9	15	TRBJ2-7	ASSLGLAGGSDYEQY
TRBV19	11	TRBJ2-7	ASSIDFGGEQY
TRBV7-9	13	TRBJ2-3	ASSSGTYSTDTQY
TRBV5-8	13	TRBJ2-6	ASSRKRSGANVLT
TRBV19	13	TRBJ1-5	ASSAGLYSNQPQH
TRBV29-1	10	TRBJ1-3	SAVTGRNTIY
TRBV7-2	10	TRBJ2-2	ASSSDTGELF
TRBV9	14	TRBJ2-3	ASSVGGGDGSDTQY
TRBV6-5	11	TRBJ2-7	ASSYSQGNEQY
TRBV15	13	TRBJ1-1	ATSRDLSGEGTAF
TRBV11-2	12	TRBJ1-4	ASSMWGVGEKLF
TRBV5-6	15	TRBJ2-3	ASSRQVSGGGPDTQY
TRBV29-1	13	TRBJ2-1	SVRLAGGSYNEQF
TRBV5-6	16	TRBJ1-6	ASSSTLGGSSYNSPLH
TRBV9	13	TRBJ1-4	ASSGGGGRNEKLF
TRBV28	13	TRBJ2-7	ASSFYWDRVYEQY